Below, 9 T cell receptor beta chains from the same sample are listed, as sequenced in a study of identical twins. TCRdb ran MiXCR on the 5' RACE reads and lists one entry per CDR3 protein. The table records 1,800,000 or so distinct CDR3 sequences, about 32% of them present only once. Material for sequencing was cord blood. The receptors were gathered from a newborn girl in good health.

The rearrangement links TRBV5-1 to TRBJ2-3, with D maybe TRBD2 (5 bases). The V end was cut by 0 bases, the J end by 2 bases, with 13 bases between. CDR3 length equals 16 residues. The germline V gene has CDR1 SGHRS and CDR2 YFSETQ. The CDR3 reads CASSLVGVALTDTQYF. For the CDR3, the DNA is TGCGCCAGCAGCTTGGTCGGGGTGGCACTCACAGATACGCAGTATTTT. The full variable domain, rest sourced from reference TRBV5-1 and TRBJ2-3, is KAGVTQTPRYLIKTRGQQVTLSCSPISGHRSVSWYQQTPGQGLQFLFEYFSETQRNKGNFPGRFSGRQFSNSRSEMNVSTLELGDSALYLCASSLVGVALTDTQYFGPGTRLTVL.

This clonotype was seen a few times. The rearrangement uses TRBV9 and TRBJ2-1; 10 nucleotides align to TRBD2. CDR1 is SGDLS and CDR2 is YYNGEE in the germline V gene. This CDR3 is built from 14 residues. V trimming: 3 bases; J trimming: 8 bases; junction bases outside the gene matches: 5. The CDR3 coding sequence is TGTGCCAGCAGCGAGCGGGAGGGATTAGATGAGCAGTTCTTC. Amino acids: CASSEREGLDEQFF.

The chain joins TRBV19 to TRBJ2-1, with no clear D. This CDR3 region has 15 residues. CDR1 is LNHDA, CDR2 SQIVND, per germline (reference sequence). Deletions cut 2 bases from V and 4 bases from J, with 12 bases between. The CDR3 region is CASSISRNDYNEQFF. CDR3 DNA sequence: TGTGCCAGTAGTATATCCCGCAACGATTACAATGAGCAGTTCTTC.

This clonotype was seen more than once but under ten times. The chain recombines TRBV7-2 with TRBJ2-3; possibly TRBD1 or TRBD2 for D (5 bases each). Germline V gene data show CDR1 as SGHTA and CDR2 as FQGNSA. V lost 5 bases and J lost 9, with 18 bases in between. The CDR3 spans 14 residues. The CDR3 spells CASSPGRDLKTQYF. The CDR3 coding sequence is TGTGCCAGCAGCCCAGGTCGGGACCTGAAGACGCAGTATTTT.

This clonotype was picked up many times. The chain uses TRBV20-1 and TRBJ2-7; D gene uncertain. The CDR3 has 12 amino acids. The germline V gene encodes CDR1 DFQATT and CDR2 SNEGSKA (reference sequence). Trimming took 2 bases from V and 4 from J, leaving 9 bases between them. The CDR3 loop reads CSARTNRYEQYF. The CDR3, as DNA: TGCAGTGCTAGAACCAACCGTTACGAGCAGTACTTC.

The sample holds a few counts of this clonotype. V usage is TRBV12-3 or TRBV12-4 and J usage is TRBJ2-2; weak D call: TRBD1 (6 bases). Trimming stripped 5 bases from V and 4 bases from J, with 14 bases between. The CDR3 is made up of 15 amino acids. CDR3 coding DNA: TGTGCCAGCAGTCGAATTAGACAGGCCACCGGGGAGCTGTTTTTT. Amino acids: CASSRIRQATGELFF.

This rearrangement joins TRBV20-1 to TRBJ2-7; TRBD1 is a possible D gene (5 bases). The germline V and J ends were trimmed by 3 bases and 7 bases, with 22 bases remaining between them. Germline V CDR1 and CDR2: DFQATT, SNEGSKA (reference sequence). The CDR3 runs to 15 residues. For the CDR3, the DNA is TGCAGTGCTAGTTCGTTGGGTGGCAGGGCTCGAGAGCAGTACTTC. Amino acid sequence: CSASSLGGRAREQYF.

This chain uses TRBV2 with TRBJ1-2; tentatively, D is TRBD1 (6 bases). CDR3 length: 10 residues. V was pared by 7 bases and J by 6 bases, with 6 bases between. Germline V gene data show CDR1 as SNHLY and CDR2 as FYNNEI. The CDR3 loop is CASKGDGYTF. The CDR3 nucleotides are TGTGCCAGCAAGGGGGATGGCTACACCTTC.

This clonotype has ten or more counts. The chain couples TRBV10-3 to TRBJ2-6, with D unresolved. CDR3 size: 14 residues. V lost 8 bases to trimming and J lost 0 bases, with 8 bases between them. CDR1 is ENHRY, CDR2 SYGVKD, per germline. CDR3 residues: CAIQSLSGANVLTF. CDR3 nucleotide sequence: TGTGCCATCCAGAGTCTCTCTGGGGCCAACGTCCTGACTTTC.